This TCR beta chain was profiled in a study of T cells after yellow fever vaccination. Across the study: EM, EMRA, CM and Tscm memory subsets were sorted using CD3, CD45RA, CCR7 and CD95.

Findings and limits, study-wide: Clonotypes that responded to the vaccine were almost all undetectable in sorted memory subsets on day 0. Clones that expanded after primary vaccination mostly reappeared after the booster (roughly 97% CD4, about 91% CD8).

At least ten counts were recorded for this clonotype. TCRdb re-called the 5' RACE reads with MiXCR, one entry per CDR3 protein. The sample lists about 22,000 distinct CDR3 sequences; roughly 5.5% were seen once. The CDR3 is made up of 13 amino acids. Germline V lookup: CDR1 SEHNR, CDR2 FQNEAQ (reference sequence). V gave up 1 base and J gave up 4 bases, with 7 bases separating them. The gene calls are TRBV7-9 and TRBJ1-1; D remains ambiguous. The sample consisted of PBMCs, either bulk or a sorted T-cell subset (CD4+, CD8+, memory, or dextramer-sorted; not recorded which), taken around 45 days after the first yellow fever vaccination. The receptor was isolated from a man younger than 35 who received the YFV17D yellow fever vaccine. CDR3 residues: CASSLGRATEAFF. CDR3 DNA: TGTGCCAGCAGCTTAGGGAGGGCCACTGAAGCTTTCTTT.